Listed here are 29 T cell receptor beta chains from one sample, sequenced in a study of cytomegalovirus exposure and HLA in healthy donors. PCR employed 60 Vbeta and 13 Jbeta primers. Clones were sequenced by immunoSEQ multiplex PCR, and TCRdb holds only the in-frame ones, with some missing. The table lists tens of thousands of clones, roughly 70% of them singletons. The sample taken for sequencing was PBMCs. These receptors all come from a man between 25 and 39 years old in good health and CMV-seronegative.

This clone has just a few counts. The chain is built from TRBV6-6 and TRBJ1-4; no clear D. Germline V gives CDR1 MNHNY, CDR2 SVGAGI (reference sequence). The length of the CDR3 is 12 residues. V was cut by 5 bases and J by 7 bases, with 8 bases left in between. CDR3 nucleotide sequence: TGTGCCAGCAGTATTAGTGGTGAAAAACTGTTTTTT. It encodes CASSISGEKLFF.

This clone was observed a handful of times. The J gene is TRBJ1-2, the V gene TRBV6-5, with TRBD1 as a possible D gene (5 bases). This CDR3 contains 14 residues. With 5 bases removed from V and 2 bases from J, the gap between germline ends came to 12 bases. Germline V gives CDR1 MNHEY, CDR2 SVGAGI. The CDR3 sequence is CASSIDSGNYGYTF. CDR3 DNA: TGTGCCAGCAGTATCGACAGTGGAAACTATGGCTACACCTTC.

The table lists this clone with a count of one. The chain is built from TRBV6-5 and TRBJ2-7, with 14 bases identical to TRBD2. V dropped 2 bases and J dropped 5; count of bases not matched to a gene: 2. CDR1 is MNHEY and CDR2 is SVGAGI in the germline V gene. The CDR3 length is 15 residues. The CDR3 DNA follows: TGTGCCAGCAGTTACCGGGGACTAGCGGGAGACGAGCAGTACTTC. As protein: CASSYRGLAGDEQYF.

A few counts support this clone. The rearrangement joins TRBV13 to TRBJ2-1, with 11 bases matching TRBD2. The V segment lost 5 bases and the J segment 10 bases; nucleotides outside the gene matches: 19. Germline V lookup: CDR1 PRHDT, CDR2 FYEKMQ (reference sequence). The CDR3 is made up of 18 amino acids. CDR3 region: CASSAILAGAIGFEEQFF. DNA for the CDR3: TGTGCCAGCAGCGCAATACTAGCGGGGGCCATAGGCTTTGAGGAGCAGTTCTTC.

This sequence joins TRBV6-5 and TRBJ2-7; 9 bases line up with TRBD1. There are 15 residues in the CDR3. After removal of 0 bases from V and 4 bases from J, the junction contained 4 bases not matched to a gene. The germline V gene encodes CDR1 MNHEY and CDR2 SVGAGI. The CDR3 nucleotides read TGTGCCAGCAGTTACTCCGGGACAGGGAGTTACGAGCAGTACTTC. It translates to CASSYSGTGSYEQYF.

This chain uses TRBV4-1 with TRBJ2-7; TRBD2 is a possible D gene (5 bases). This CDR3 comprises 15 residues. From germline, CDR1 is MGHRA and CDR2 YSYEKL. V lost 1 base, J lost 3 bases, and 13 bases lay in between. Here the CDR3 reads CASSQVRHGSYEQYF. CDR3 coding DNA: TGCGCCAGCAGCCAAGTCAGACATGGGAGCTACGAGCAGTACTTC.

The chain recombines TRBV6-5 with TRBJ1-1; D gene uncertain. The CDR3 length is 13 residues. Germline lookup yields CDR1 MNHEY and CDR2 SVGAGI. Deletions cut 2 bases from V and 5 bases from J, with 9 bases between. The CDR3 sequence: CASSYVPGTEAFF. In DNA form, the CDR3 reads TGTGCCAGCAGTTACGTCCCCGGGACTGAAGCTTTCTTT.

This clone was found a few times. The chain joins TRBV10-3 to TRBJ2-7; 8 bases map to TRBD1. The germline CDR1 and CDR2 sequences are ENHRY and SYGVKD. Germline trimming cut 0 bases from V and 7 bases from J; bases unmatched to any gene: 2. CDR3 size: 13 residues. This chain's CDR3 is CAISESTGAEQYF. The CDR3 DNA follows: TGTGCCATCAGTGAGTCGACAGGGGCTGAGCAGTACTTC.

The chain links TRBV7-6 to TRBJ2-5; TRBD2 aligns across 7 bases. V was pared by 6 bases and J by 5 bases, with 9 bases of the junction left unmatched. The CDR3 sequence is 14 residues long. Germline V gives CDR1 SGHVS, CDR2 FNYEAQ. CDR3 region: CASSPTGGRETQYF. The CDR3 DNA reads as TGTGCCAGCAGTCCGACGGGAGGCCGGGAGACCCAGTACTTC.

V is TRBV2 and J is TRBJ2-4, with 11 bases identical to TRBD2. J was trimmed by 0 bases and V by 7 bases; bases with no gene match: 2. The CDR3 is 15 residues long. Germline CDR1 SNHLY, CDR2 FYNNEI. The CDR3 sequence is CASIAGGPAKNIQYF. CDR3 sequence (DNA): TGTGCCAGCATAGCGGGAGGGCCAGCCAAAAACATTCAGTACTTC.

V usage is TRBV27 and J usage is TRBJ2-7; 8 nucleotides line up with TRBD2. There are 15 residues in the CDR3. The germline gives CDR1 MNHEY, CDR2 SMNVEV (reference sequence). Trimming cost V 0 bases and J 2 bases; bases outside gene matches: 3. Here the CDR3 DNA reads TGTGCCAGCAGTTTATCACGCGGGGGGACCTACGAGCAGTACTTC. This translates into CASSLSRGGTYEQYF.

V gene TRBV30 combines with J gene TRBJ2-2; possibly TRBD2 for D (6 bases). Germline CDR1 and CDR2: GTSNPN and SVGIG (reference sequence). V dropped 4 bases and J dropped 3 bases, with 18 bases sitting between them. This CDR3 is 16 amino acids long. CDR3 sequence (DNA): TGTGCCTGGACCCGAACCGGGAGAATGGACACCGGGGAGCTGTTTTTT. Its translation is CAWTRTGRMDTGELFF. Supplemented by reference TRBV30 and TRBJ2-2, the full variable domain reads SQTIHQWPATLVQPVGSPLSLECTVEGTSNPNLYWYRQAAGRGLQLLFYSVGIGQISSEVPQNLSASRPQDRQFILSSKKLLLSDSGFYLCAWTRTGRMDTGELFFGEGSRLTVL.

This chain links TRBV6-5 with TRBJ2-5; maybe TRBD2 (5 bases). The J call may be in error: the DNA end matches TRBJ2-7 better. Germline V lookup: CDR1 MNHEY, CDR2 SVGAGI. CDR3 length: 15 amino acids. In nucleotides, the CDR3 is TGTGCCAGCAGGGCCACGGAGGCCTCCTCCTACGAGCAGTACTTC. Translating gives CASRATEASSYEQYF.

This sequence joins TRBV4-3 and TRBJ2-1; D possibly corresponds to TRBD1 (6 bases). CDR3 length: 12 residues. V was clipped by 4 bases and J by 10 bases, with 11 bases between them. Germline CDR1 and CDR2: LGHNA and YSLEER. The CDR3 here is CASSPQGQEQFF. CDR3 coding DNA: TGCGCCAGCAGCCCACAGGGTCAAGAGCAGTTCTTC.

This clone was counted a few times. The V call is TRBV6-6, the J call TRBJ1-2, with TRBD1 matching 7 bases. V trimming: 5 bases; J trimming: 4 bases; junction bases outside the gene matches: 4. The CDR3 covers 13 residues. CDR1 and CDR2 (germline): MNHNY, SVGAGI (reference sequence). This CDR3 is CASSRGDSYGYTF. The CDR3 nucleotides are TGTGCCAGCAGTCGAGGGGACAGCTATGGCTACACCTTC.

The table lists this clone with a few counts. An end of the junction does not agree with germline; a read error may underlie this. The rearrangement links TRBV25-1 to TRBJ2-5; 7 positions agree with TRBD1. Germline values: CDR1 MGHDK, CDR2 SYGVNS. The CDR3 loop spans 16 amino acids. The CDR3 here is CARSEGGQESGETQYF. Here the CDR3 DNA reads TGTGCCCGCAGTGAAGGCGGACAGGAGTCTGGAGAGACCCAGTACTTC.

This clone came up many times. V gene TRBV6-4 combines with J gene TRBJ2-6, with 9 bases that match TRBD1. The CDR3 loop spans 16 amino acids. V lost 2 bases to trimming and J lost 2 bases; unmatched junction nucleotides: 1. The germline V gene encodes CDR1 MRHNA and CDR2 SNTAGT. CDR3 protein: CASSDTGGAGANVLTF. The CDR3 DNA is TGTGCCAGCAGTGACACAGGGGGCGCTGGGGCCAACGTCCTGACTTTC.

The chain recombines TRBV5-1 with TRBJ1-6; D is uncertain. Germline V gene data show CDR1 as SGHRS and CDR2 as YFSETQ. V lost 0 bases, J lost 9 bases, and 10 bases lay in between. CDR3 length: 14 amino acids. The CDR3 nucleotides read TGCGCCAGCAGCTTGGGAATGAGAGGTTCACCCCTCCACTTT. As protein: CASSLGMRGSPLHF.

This sequence joins TRBV5-1 and TRBJ2-7; 7 bases are shared with TRBD1. The germline CDR1 and CDR2 sequences are SGHRS and YFSETQ. V dropped 4 bases and J dropped 4; count of bases not matched to a gene: 8. The CDR3 covers 14 residues. CDR3 DNA sequence: TGCGCCAGCAGCGAAGCCGGGACAGCTTACGAGCAGTACTTC. Protein sequence: CASSEAGTAYEQYF.

This clone was recorded a few times. CDR3: CAWDGGRAGGQYF. CDR3 nucleotide sequence: TGTGCCTGGGACGGCGGGAGGGCCGGGGGGCAGTATTTT. The chain combines TRBV30 with TRBJ2-3; 9 positions match TRBD2. The CDR3 length is 13 residues. Looked up from germline, CDR1 is GTSNPN and CDR2 is SVGIG (reference sequence). The junction had 11 bases not matched to a gene; V was cut back by 5 bases and J by 11 bases.

J is TRBJ1-2 and V is TRBV5-4; 10 bases are a match to TRBD1. Germline CDR1 and CDR2: SGHNT and YYREEE (reference sequence). V shed 4 bases, J shed 3 bases, and the junction held 6 bases outside the gene matches. The CDR3 runs 15 residues. The CDR3, as DNA: TGTGCCAGCAGCCCGCGGACAGGGGGGGACTATGGCTACACCTTC. It translates to CASSPRTGGDYGYTF.

This chain joins TRBV5-4 and TRBJ2-7; TRBD1 matches 8 bases. Germline-derived CDR1 and CDR2 are SGHNT and YYREEE (reference sequence). V shed 0 bases and J 0 bases; nucleotides not matched to a gene: 2. This CDR3 spans 15 amino acids. The CDR3 reads CASSLVGTGSYEQYF. DNA of the CDR3: TGTGCCAGCAGCTTGGTAGGGACAGGCTCCTACGAGCAGTACTTC.

The chain couples TRBV29-1 to TRBJ1-1; 8 nucleotides match TRBD1. CDR1 is SQVTM, CDR2 ANQGSEA, per germline. This CDR3 spans 12 amino acids. With 7 bases clipped from V and 3 bases from J, the junction kept 4 bases outside the gene matches. The CDR3 reads CSGTDRDTEAFF. Written as DNA, the CDR3 is TGCAGCGGAACGGACAGGGACACTGAAGCTTTCTTT.

The chain links TRBV30 to TRBJ1-5; D perhaps matches TRBD1 (5 bases). Trimming removed 1 base from V and 1 base from J, with 8 bases in between. Germline-derived CDR1 and CDR2 are GTSNPN and SVGIG (reference sequence). The CDR3 loop spans 14 amino acids. Here the CDR3 DNA reads TGTGCCTGGAGTGCTTCAGGGAGCAATCAGCCCCAGCATTTT. This translates into CAWSASGSNQPQHF.

This chain joins TRBV11-2 and TRBJ2-7; perhaps TRBD2 as D (6 bases). The CDR3 has 15 amino acids. With 2 bases removed from V and 6 bases from J, the gap between germline ends came to 17 bases. Germline V gene lookup returns CDR1 SGHAT and CDR2 FQNNGV. The CDR3 bases are TGTGCCAGCAGCTTACCGGGGACCCGGGGGTGCGAGCAGTACTTC. It codes for CASSLPGTRGCEQYF.

This rearrangement joins TRBV11-2 to TRBJ1-1; TRBD1 might be the D (5 bases). V dropped 5 bases and J dropped 3 bases, with 10 bases sitting between them. This CDR3 has 13 residues. The V gene's germline CDR1 is SGHAT and CDR2 FQNNGV. For the CDR3, the DNA is TGTGCCAGCAGCCGCTGGGGGGACACTGAAGCTTTCTTT. Residues: CASSRWGDTEAFF.

V gene TRBV19 combines with J gene TRBJ1-1; D unclear. The germline V gene has CDR1 LNHDA and CDR2 SQIVND (reference sequence). Trimming left V 6 bases short and J 3 bases short, with 17 bases between. The CDR3 extends over 15 amino acids. This chain's CDR3 is CASRGRGVVDTEAFF. The CDR3 nucleotides read TGTGCCAGTAGGGGTCGGGGTGTTGTGGACACTGAAGCTTTCTTT.

The V gene is TRBV5-1, the J gene TRBJ2-3; weak D call: TRBD1 (6 bases). The CDR3 length is 16 residues. Germline CDR1 is SGHRS and CDR2 is YFSETQ. V lost 3 bases, J lost 0 bases, and 14 bases lay in between. CDR3 amino acids: CASSSYQGSSTDTQYF. CDR3 DNA sequence: TGCGCCAGCAGCTCATACCAGGGGTCGAGCACAGATACGCAGTATTTT.

In this sample, this clone turned up a few times. The rearrangement joins TRBV7-2 to TRBJ2-3, with 12 bases identical to TRBD2. The CDR3 has 15 amino acids. J lost 5 bases, V lost 5 bases, and 5 bases had no gene match. CDR1 and CDR2 from the germline V gene are SGHTA and FQGNSA. CDR3 amino acids: CASSTSGRWEDTQYF. The CDR3 nucleotides read TGTGCCAGCAGCACTAGCGGGAGGTGGGAAGATACGCAGTATTTT.